This T cell receptor (beta chain) was captured in a study of vaccination and CD4 T cells after COVID-19. As for treatment: roughly 11-day PBMC culture with coronavirus spike peptide pools or control peptides (ViraFEST assay). Cultured CD4+ T cells had their DNA profiled by the Oncomine TCR Beta short-read assay. TCRdb redid the calling of the PCR reads with MiXCR, one entry per CDR3 protein. This table has more than 6,000 distinct CDR3 sequences, around two thirds appearing once. Of note for this clonotype: What it binds is not known.

The CDR3 is made up of 15 amino acids. The V gene's germline CDR1 is SGHTA and CDR2 FQGTGA. V lost 1 base, J lost 7 bases, and 13 bases lay in between. The sample taken for sequencing was CD4+ T cells from blood, cultured in vitro. The sequence came from a human donor who had recovered from COVID-19. The chain couples TRBV7-3 to TRBJ2-2; possibly TRBD2 for D (5 bases). CDR3 bases: TGTGCCAGCAGCTTAAACGGGAAGAAGGGCGGGGAGCTGTTTTTT. Amino acids: CASSLNGKKGGELFF.